The TCR beta chain under discussion was sequenced for a study of blood T cell repertoires in COVID-19. Germline lookup yields CDR1 SEHNR and CDR2 FQNEAQ (reference sequence). The length of the CDR3 is 14 residues. The trim removed 8 bases at V and 2 bases at J, leaving 9 bases unmatched. Repertoires were generated with immunoSEQ multiplex PCR, while TCRdb's copy carries only in-frame clones and drops some. Of roughly 100,000 clones in the sample, about 90% were seen once. V usage is TRBV7-9 and J usage is TRBJ2-7; 7 bases line up with TRBD1. This sequence was found in an older woman with acute or convalescent COVID-19. Sequences were obtained from peripheral blood. The DNA of the CDR3 is TGTGCCAGCGCAAAAGGACAGGTCCCCTACGAGCAGTACGTC. Encoded protein: CASAKGQVPYEQYV.